This TCR beta chain was documented in a study of blood T cell repertoires in COVID-19 (TCRdb year 2020). Concerning the study at large: The collaborator samples originated in the United States, Italy and Spain and spanned the acute and convalescent phases of COVID-19. The prospective study material was composed of cDNA or gDNA derived from T cells, B-cell-depleted T cells, or PBMCs. The dataset comprised deeply sampled blood TCRbeta repertoires from subjects exposed to, actively infected with, or recovered from COVID-19. The repertoires were released in a freely available public database meant as a resource for research on the immune response to SARS-CoV-2. The samples were drawn from the first 160 participants of the ongoing ImmuneRACE study and from 1,254 subjects provided by 6 global collaborators. A de-identified subject ID, COVID-19 status, age in years and sex were almost always included in the sample metadata. Where available, HLA class I and class II types were taken from metadata supplied by the sample provider and were not determined by assay-based typing.

The CDR3 goes from the cysteine to the phenylalanine over 14 residues. Only CDR3 DNA is held: 42 bases, read in frame from base 1. The germline V gene (reference sequence) sets CDR1 to SGHKS and CDR2 to YYEKEE. The V and J ends are trimmed by 4 bases and 2 bases, leaving 10 bases between them. Results the study describes overall, beyond this receptor: The quantity of clinical and demographic metadata differed by source and by participant and was supplied without curation.

In Seattle, one collaborating source enrolled patients while the infection was active and tracked those patients longitudinally over the course of disease. Collaborating institutions collected whole blood in K2EDTA tubes following their own protocols. For TCRbeta analysis, collaborators shipped samples as frozen whole blood, isolated PBMCs, or DNA extracted from either of those sample types. Of note for this clone: Its antigen specificity is not known. There are no base qualities to consult, and no much larger clone falls within one base.

TCRbeta CDR3 regions were amplified from genomic DNA by means of the immunoSEQ Assay, a bias-controlled multiplex PCR. As for the original processing: The number of nucleated cells in each sample was estimated by amplification of reference gene primers within the assay. To quantify the absolute abundance of each unique TCRbeta CDR3 rearrangement, sequence reads were collapsed and filtered. For each sample, productive Simpson clonality was calculated by taking the square root of Simpson's diversity index across productive rearrangements. TCRdb retrieved this table from immuneACCESS and kept in-frame rearrangements only. Not all clones are present; in checked studies, unresolved V genes account for under half, and no reason is known for the remainder. The D gene and trimming were derived from the DNA, and the V and J assignments and clone size from that table. This sample has fewer than 250,000 clones in its table, and approximately 80% of those were observed once. The top ten hold roughly a tenth of the sample.

Input material: peripheral blood. This chain is built from TRBV5-5 and TRBJ2-1; the D gene is possibly TRBD2, with 5 bases matching. The receptor's source is a woman aged 80 or over with COVID-19, enrolled during active disease. The CDR3 region: CASSPVGAYNEQFF. The DNA sequence is given as TGTGCCAGCAGCCCAGTCGGGGCCTACAATGAGCAGTTCTTC.